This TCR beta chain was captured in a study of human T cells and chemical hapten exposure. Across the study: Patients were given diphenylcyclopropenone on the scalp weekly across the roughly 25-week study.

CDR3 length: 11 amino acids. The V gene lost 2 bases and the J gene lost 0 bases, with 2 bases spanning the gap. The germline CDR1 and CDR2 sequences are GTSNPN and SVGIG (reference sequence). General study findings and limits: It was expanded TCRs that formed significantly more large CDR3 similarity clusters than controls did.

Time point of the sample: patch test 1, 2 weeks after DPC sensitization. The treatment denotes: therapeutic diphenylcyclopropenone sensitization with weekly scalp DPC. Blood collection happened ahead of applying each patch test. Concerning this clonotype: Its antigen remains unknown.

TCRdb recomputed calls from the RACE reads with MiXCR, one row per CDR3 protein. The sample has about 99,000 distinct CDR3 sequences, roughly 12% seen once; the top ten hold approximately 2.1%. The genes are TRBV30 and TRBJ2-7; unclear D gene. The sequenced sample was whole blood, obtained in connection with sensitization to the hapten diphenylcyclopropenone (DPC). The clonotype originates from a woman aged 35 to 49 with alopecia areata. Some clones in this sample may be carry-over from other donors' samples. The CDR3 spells CAWSISYEQYF. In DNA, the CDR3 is TGTGCCTGGAGTATCTCCTACGAGCAGTACTTC. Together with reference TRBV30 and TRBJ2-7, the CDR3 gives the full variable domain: SQTIHQWPATLVQPVGSPLSLECTVEGTSNPNLYWYRQAAGRGLQLLFYSVGIGQISSEVPQNLSASRPQDRQFILSSKKLLLSDSGFYLCAWSISYEQYFGPGTRLTVT.